This section outlines one TCR beta chain sequence together with its context. Its antigen is unidentified. Trimming pared 7 bases from V and 1 base from J, leaving 10 bases between. This CDR3 spans 13 amino acids. Looked up from germline, CDR1 is GTSNPN and CDR2 is SVGIG (reference sequence). The protocol was immunoSEQ multiplex PCR, while the TCRdb copy is restricted to in-frame clones and leaves out a portion. This table holds 20,000 to 25,000 clones, just under 85% found once. The entry originates in a study of PD-1 blockade in mismatch repair-deficient tumors. At the level of the study: Patients had approximately 11 mismatch repair-deficient cancer types, all previously treated and progressing. Notes on the study in general: Tumor-resident clones, often undetectable pretreatment in blood, expanded then contracted after pembrolizumab.

The sample in question was peripheral blood, obtained 2 weeks after starting pembrolizumab. This sequence was found in an adult with mismatch repair-deficient cancer. The J gene is TRBJ2-2, the V gene TRBV30; D remains ambiguous. The CDR3 DNA is TGTGCCTCGACGAGAGGGAACACCGGGGAGCTGTTTTTT. Its protein product is CASTRGNTGELFF.